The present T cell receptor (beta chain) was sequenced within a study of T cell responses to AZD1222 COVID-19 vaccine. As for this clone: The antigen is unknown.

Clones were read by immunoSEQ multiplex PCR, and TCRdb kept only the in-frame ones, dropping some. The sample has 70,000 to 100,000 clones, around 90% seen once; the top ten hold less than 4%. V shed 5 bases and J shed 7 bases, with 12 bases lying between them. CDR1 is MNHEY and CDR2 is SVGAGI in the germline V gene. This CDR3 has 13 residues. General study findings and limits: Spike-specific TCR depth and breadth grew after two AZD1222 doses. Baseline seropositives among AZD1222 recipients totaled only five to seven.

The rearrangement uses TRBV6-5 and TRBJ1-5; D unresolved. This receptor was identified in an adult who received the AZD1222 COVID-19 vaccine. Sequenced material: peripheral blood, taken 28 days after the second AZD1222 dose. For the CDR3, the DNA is TGTGCCAGCAGTCCCCCCTCTGGACAGCCCCAGCATTTT. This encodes CASSPPSGQPQHF.